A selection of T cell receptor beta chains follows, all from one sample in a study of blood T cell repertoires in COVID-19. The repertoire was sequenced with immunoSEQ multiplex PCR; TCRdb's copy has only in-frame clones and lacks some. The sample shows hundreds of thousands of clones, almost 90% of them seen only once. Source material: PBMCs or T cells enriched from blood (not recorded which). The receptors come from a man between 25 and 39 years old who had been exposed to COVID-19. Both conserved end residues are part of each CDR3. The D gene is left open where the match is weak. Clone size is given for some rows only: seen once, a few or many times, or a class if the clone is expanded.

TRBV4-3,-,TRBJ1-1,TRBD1,CASSQEGTWDRAFF,TGCGCCAGCAGCCAAGAAGGGACCTGGGACAGAGCTTTCTTT
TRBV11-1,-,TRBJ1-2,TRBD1,CASSLRGGQTNYGYTF,TGTGCCAGCAGCTTACGAGGGGGACAGACAAACTATGGCTACACCTTC
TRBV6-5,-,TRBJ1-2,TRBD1,CASGGSAANYGYTF,TGTGCTTCAGGGGGATCGGCAGCTAACTATGGCTACACCTTC
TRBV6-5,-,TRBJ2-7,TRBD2,CASSRDYSSYEQYF,TGTGCCAGCAGCCGGGACTACTCCTCCTACGAGCAGTACTTC
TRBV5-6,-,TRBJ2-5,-,CASSGGGGQETQYF,TGTGCCAGCAGCGGTGGAGGAGGCCAAGAGACCCAGTACTTC
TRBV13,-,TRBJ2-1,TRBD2,CASSPGRGGPGNEQFF,TGTGCCAGCAGCCCGGGACGGGGGGGGCCGGGAAATGAGCAGTTCTTC
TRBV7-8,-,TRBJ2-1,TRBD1,CASSKGRGQGGPWDEQFF,TGTGCCAGCAGTAAAGGAAGGGGACAGGGTGGCCCGTGGGATGAGCAGTTCTTC
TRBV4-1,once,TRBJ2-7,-,CASSQVGRSEQYF,TGCGCCAGCAGCCAAGTTGGGAGGAGCGAGCAGTACTTC
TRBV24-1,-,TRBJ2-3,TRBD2,CATSDPGLGSGGGTQYF,TGTGCCACCAGTGATCCGGGGCTGGGGAGCGGGGGAGGGACGCAGTATTTT
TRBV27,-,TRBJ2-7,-,CASSLEGLTYEQYF,TGTGCCAGCAGTTTAGAGGGCTTGACCTACGAGCAGTACTTC
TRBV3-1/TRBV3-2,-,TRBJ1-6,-,CASSHPGKDGLHF,TGTGCCAGCAGCCATCCGGGAAAGGACGGCCTCCACTTT
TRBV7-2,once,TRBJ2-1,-,CASSLVAGPEYEQFF,TGTGCCAGCAGCTTAGTCGCGGGGCCGGAGTATGAGCAGTTCTTC
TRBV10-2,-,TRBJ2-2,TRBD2,CASKLAGNTGELFF,TGCGCCAGCAAGCTAGCGGGTAACACCGGGGAGCTGTTTTTT
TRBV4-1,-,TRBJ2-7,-,CASSQVYRSSREQYF,TGCGCCAGCAGCCAAGTTTACAGGTCCTCGAGGGAGCAGTACTTC
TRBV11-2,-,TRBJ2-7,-,CASSPPGYEQYF,TGTGCCAGCAGCCCCCCGGGGTACGAGCAGTACTTC
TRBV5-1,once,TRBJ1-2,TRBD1,CASSVRQGDGYTF,TGCGCCAGCAGCGTTAGACAGGGCGATGGCTACACCTTC
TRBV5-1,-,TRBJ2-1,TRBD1,CASRKQQGNSYNEQFF,TGCGCCAGCAGGAAGCAACAGGGGAACTCCTACAATGAGCAGTTCTTC
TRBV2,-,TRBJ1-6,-,CASSERGAENSPLHF,TGTGCCAGCAGTGAACGGGGGGCGGAGAATTCACCCCTCCACTTT
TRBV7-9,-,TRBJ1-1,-,CASSGQGGTEAFF,TGTGCCAGCAGCGGCCAGGGAGGCACTGAAGCTTTCTTT
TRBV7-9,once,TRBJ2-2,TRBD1,CASSPQSDREHTTGELFF,TGTGCCAGCAGCCCCCAAAGTGACAGGGAACATACTACCGGGGAGCTGTTTTTT
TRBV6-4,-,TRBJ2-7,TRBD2,CASSDSGGTSGGRNHYEQYF,TGTGCCAGCAGTGACTCCGGAGGGACTAGCGGGGGCCGTAACCACTACGAGCAGTACTTC
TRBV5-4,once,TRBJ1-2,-,CASSVQGRGYTF,TGTGCCAGCAGCGTACAGGGTCGTGGCTACACCTTC
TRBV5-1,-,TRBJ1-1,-,CASFGNLNTEAFF,TGCGCCAGTTTCGGGAACTTGAACACTGAAGCTTTCTTT
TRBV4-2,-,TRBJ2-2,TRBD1,CASSPGQGNAGELFF,TGTGCCAGCAGCCCCGGACAGGGAAACGCCGGGGAGCTGTTTTTT
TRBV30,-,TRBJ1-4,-,CAWSVLVTANEKLFF,TGTGCCTGGAGTGTACTGGTCACGGCTAATGAAAAACTGTTTTTT
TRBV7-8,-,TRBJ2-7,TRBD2,CASSFGGESYEQYF,TGTGCCAGCAGTTTCGGGGGGGAGTCCTACGAGCAGTACTTC
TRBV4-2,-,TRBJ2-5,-,CASSRAEGRETQYF,TGTGCCAGCAGCCGAGCTGAAGGGAGGGAGACCCAGTACTTC
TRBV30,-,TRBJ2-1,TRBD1,CAWRGQGYYNEQFF,TGTGCCTGGAGGGGACAGGGATACTACAATGAGCAGTTCTTC
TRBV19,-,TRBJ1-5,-,CASSVSGVSNQPQHF,TGTGCCAGTAGTGTCTCAGGGGTGAGCAATCAGCCCCAGCATTTT
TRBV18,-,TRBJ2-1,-,CASSPPSGWVSYNEQFF,TGTGCCAGCTCACCACCCTCAGGTTGGGTGTCCTACAATGAGCAGTTCTTC
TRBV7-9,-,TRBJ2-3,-,CASSPQTDTQYF,TGTGCCAGCAGCCCTCAGACAGATACGCAGTATTTT
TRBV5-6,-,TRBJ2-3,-,CASGQDYTDTQYF,TGTGCCAGCGGGCAAGATTACACAGATACGCAGTATTTT
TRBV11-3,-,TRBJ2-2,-,CASSQEPGGELFF,TGTGCCAGCAGCCAAGAGCCGGGCGGGGAGCTGTTTTTT
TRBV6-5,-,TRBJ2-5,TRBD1,CASNTDRGGKTQYF,TGTGCCAGCAACACGGACAGGGGGGGGAAGACCCAGTACTTC
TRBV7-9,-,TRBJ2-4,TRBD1,CASSFPGGVGKNIQYF,TGTGCCAGCAGCTTCCCAGGGGGCGTAGGCAAAAACATTCAGTACTTC
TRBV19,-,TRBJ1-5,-,CASSIGPQPQHF,TGTGCCAGTAGTATAGGGCCTCAGCCCCAGCATTTT
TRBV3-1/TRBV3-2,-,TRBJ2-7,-,CASTSSGNHYEQYF,TGTGCCAGCACCTCTTCGGGGAACCACTACGAGCAGTACTTC
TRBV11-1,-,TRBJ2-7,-,CASSLGQGFEQYF,TGTGCCAGCAGCTTGGGCCAGGGTTTCGAGCAGTACTTC
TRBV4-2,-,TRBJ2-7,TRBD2,CASSQTAGDPSYEQYF,TGTGCCAGCAGCCAAACCGCGGGGGATCCCTCCTACGAGCAGTACTTC
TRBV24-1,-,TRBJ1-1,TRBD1,CATPTGIITEAFF,TGTGCCACCCCGACAGGGATTATAACTGAAGCTTTCTTT
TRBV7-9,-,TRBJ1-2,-,CASSSRPFVGRPWYGYTF,TGTGCCAGCAGCTCCAGGCCTTTTGTTGGGCGACCCTGGTATGGCTACACCTTC
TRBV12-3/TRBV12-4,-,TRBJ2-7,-,CASSLARGSEQYF,TGTGCCAGCAGTTTAGCGCGAGGGAGCGAGCAGTACTTC